The clone carrying this TCR beta chain was seen at least ten times. No antigen is known for it. Time point given: newly diagnosed GD, antithyroid drugs for less than 3 months. RNA isolated from PBMCs was used to make the TCR library. Peripheral blood, at 8.5 to 9 milliliters, went into EDTA tubes. The record originates from a study of regulatory T cells in long-lasting Graves disease. Study-level results: Among samples with persistent disease, TRBV28, TRBJ1-2 and TRBJ2-5 were favored. Newly diagnosed patients shared more than 750 public clonotypes; persistent patients shared 2,500 to 3,000.

CDR3 regions were amplified by Arm-PCR using iRepertoire HTBI primers to build TCR beta libraries. Each CDR3 protein gets one entry after TCRdb re-called the multiplex PCR reads with MiXCR. The sample has some 490,000 distinct CDR3 sequences; around 12% are singletons. The CDR3 is made up of 15 amino acids. CDR1 and CDR2 from the germline V gene are MNHEY and SMNVEV (reference sequence). The J segment lost 7 bases and the V segment lost 2 bases, leaving 5 bases of the junction unmatched. These records were also assigned to another study, of T cells in Graves' hyperthyroidism and ophthalmopathy. That source adds: Each diagnosis was grounded in clinical symptoms, serum thyroxine and TRAb, thyroid ultrasound, and orbital computed tomography.

Sequenced material: peripheral blood mononuclear cells (PBMCs), taken at new diagnosis, from a patient treated with antithyroid drugs. This chain connects TRBV27 to TRBJ1-6; TRBD1 matches at 7 bases. The clonotype originates from a woman aged 25 to 39 with Graves disease. Here the CDR3 reads CASSLGQVGNSPLHF. Here the CDR3 DNA reads TGTGCCAGCAGTTTAGGACAGGTGGGGAATTCACCCCTCCACTTT.